This TCR beta chain is drawn from a study of cytomegalovirus exposure and HLA in healthy donors. The method was immunoSEQ multiplex PCR; TCRdb's version includes in-frame clones alone and lacks a portion of them. The top ten hold around 3.3% of the sample, which has about 130,000 clones, nearly 90% seen once. Separate from the approximately 670-subject first cohort, the roughly 120-subject validation cohort was the one that the donors belonged to. About this clone: Antigen specificity is unknown.

General study points: In vitro assays verified that three CMV-associated chains recognized CMV antigens specifically. The study recorded 160 or so TCR beta chains that were cytomegalovirus-associated.

The CDR3 runs to 14 residues. CDR1 and CDR2 (germline): SGHAT, FQNNGV. V was clipped by 0 bases and J by 7 bases; unmatched bases: 3. The chain recombines TRBV11-2 with TRBJ1-2; the match to TRBD1 covers 9 bases. This sequence originates from a man aged 30-40 years in good health and CMV-seronegative. The specimen was PBMCs. DNA of the CDR3: TGTGCCAGCAGCTTAGAAGGGACAGGGTTTGGCTACACCTTC. Its protein is CASSLEGTGFGYTF.